The next 29 T cell receptor beta chains were all read from a single sample in a study of T-cell memory formation after mild COVID-19. One entry per CDR3 protein results from TCRdb running MiXCR on the 5' RACE reads. Of about half a million distinct CDR3 sequences listed, 15% to 20% are singletons. The sequencing input was PBMCs or a T cell subset sorted from them (not recorded which). All receptors derive from an adult woman who had mild COVID-19 (a few samples of this study predate the infection). Cell type and time point are not known.

The chain has TRBV29-1 and TRBJ1-2; TRBD1 agrees at 7 bases. Germline-derived CDR1 and CDR2 are SQVTM and ANQGSEA. The CDR3 has 14 residues. J gave up 4 bases and V 3 bases, and 8 bases lay outside the gene matches. In DNA form, the CDR3 reads TGCAGCGTTGAGCGAGGGGGCGCCAGCTATGGCTACACCTTC. Protein: CSVERGGASYGYTF. The whole variable domain, filled in from reference TRBV29-1 and TRBJ1-2, reads SAVISQKPSRDICQRGTSLTIQCQVDSQVTMMFWYRQQPGQSLTLIATANQGSEATYESGFVIDKFPISRPNLTFSTLTVSNMSPEDSSIYLCSVERGGASYGYTFGSGTRLTVV.

This clonotype was observed a few times. The chain links TRBV11-2 to TRBJ2-6; perhaps TRBD1 as D (5 bases). V lost 1 base, J lost 0 bases, and 13 bases lay in between. The CDR3 spans 18 residues. The germline V gene encodes CDR1 SGHAT and CDR2 FQNNGV. CDR3 DNA sequence: TGTGCCAGCAGCTTAGCCCAGGGAAAGAGCTCTGGGGCCAACGTCCTGACTTTC. It specifies CASSLAQGKSSGANVLTF.

The chain links TRBV12-3 or TRBV12-4 to TRBJ1-3; D possibly corresponds to TRBD1 (6 bases). The CDR3 covers 16 residues. Between the trimmed V and J ends, which lost 1 base and 2 bases, there was a span of 12 bases. The DNA for the CDR3 is TGTGCCAGCAGTTTAGACAGGGCATTGGCTGGAAACACCATATATTTT. This sequence encodes CASSLDRALAGNTIYF.

The chain joins TRBV29-1 to TRBJ1-2; tentative D call: TRBD1 (5 bases). The CDR3 extends over 13 amino acids. Between the trimmed V and J ends, which lost 6 bases and 5 bases, there was a span of 16 bases. Germline assignment: CDR1 SQVTM and CDR2 ANQGSEA. CDR3 protein: CSVRQPQTYGYTF. CDR3 bases: TGCAGCGTGCGACAGCCGCAAACATATGGCTACACCTTC.

This clonotype was observed a handful of times. The chain recombines TRBV20-1 with TRBJ2-1; unclear D gene. The CDR3 runs to 13 residues. Germline lookup yields CDR1 DFQATT and CDR2 SNEGSKA (reference sequence). V was pared by 5 bases and J by 7 bases, with 15 bases between. The chain's CDR3 is CSAAGQEWNEQFF. DNA for the CDR3: TGCAGTGCTGCCGGTCAGGAGTGGAATGAGCAGTTCTTC.

The chain employs TRBV13 and TRBJ1-1, with 8 bases lining up with TRBD1. This CDR3 has 14 amino acids. Germline CDR1 and CDR2: PRHDT and FYEKMQ (reference sequence). V lost 3 bases and J lost 4; bases outside the gene matches: 4. The CDR3 here is CASSLETGATEAFF. The CDR3 DNA sequence: TGTGCCAGCAGCTTGGAGACAGGGGCCACTGAAGCTTTCTTT.

This clonotype has just a few counts. The rearrangement joins TRBV10-3 to TRBJ2-1, with D possibly TRBD2 on 5 matching bases. Trimming took off 10 bases at V and 1 base at J, with 11 bases between the two ends. The CDR3 sequence is 13 residues long. Germline values: CDR1 ENHRY, CDR2 SYGVKD. The CDR3 sequence: CATRGGSYNEQFF. The CDR3 DNA reads TGTGCCACCCGGGGTGGGTCCTACAATGAGCAGTTCTTC.

The CDR3 sequence is CASPTAADTQYF. DNA for the CDR3: TGTGCCAGCCCGACGGCGGCAGATACGCAGTATTTT. V usage is TRBV6-4 and J usage is TRBJ2-3, with D unresolved. Germline V CDR1 and CDR2: MRHNA, SNTAGT. Trimming left V 8 bases short and J 4 bases short, with 10 bases between. The CDR3 sequence is 12 residues long.

Only a few counts were recorded for this clonotype. The chain combines TRBV7-3 with TRBJ2-1; D not certain. Germline V gene lookup returns CDR1 SGHTA and CDR2 FQGTGA. V was shortened by 0 bases and J by 5 bases, with 8 bases between the two germline ends. The CDR3 totals 14 residues. CDR3 amino acids: CASSLTGGHNEQFF. The DNA for the CDR3 is TGTGCCAGCAGCTTAACGGGCGGACACAATGAGCAGTTCTTC.

This chain links TRBV9 with TRBJ1-5; D gene uncertain. There are 15 residues in the CDR3. V lost 0 bases to trimming and J lost 5 bases, with 12 bases between them. The germline V gene has CDR1 SGDLS and CDR2 YYNGEE. Here the CDR3 reads CASSVGTGAHQPQHF. For the CDR3, the DNA is TGTGCCAGCAGCGTAGGTACTGGTGCCCATCAGCCCCAGCATTTT. Supplemented by reference TRBV9 and TRBJ1-5, the full variable domain reads DSGVTQTPKHLITATGQRVTLRCSPRSGDLSVYWYQQSLDQGLQFLIQYYNGEERAKGNILERFSAQQFPDLHSELNLSSLELGDSALYFCASSVGTGAHQPQHFGDGTRLSIL.

This clonotype occurred a few times. J is TRBJ1-1 and V is TRBV4-2; D perhaps matches TRBD1 (5 bases). This CDR3 is 16 amino acids long. V lost 4 bases to trimming and J lost 4 bases, with 19 bases between them. Germline-derived CDR1 and CDR2 are LGHNA and YNFKEQ. CDR3 sequence reads: CASSLGTNSEGTEAFF. The CDR3 DNA reads TGTGCCAGCAGCCTTGGGACGAACAGTGAGGGCACTGAAGCTTTCTTT.

The rearrangement links TRBV24-1 to TRBJ1-2; TRBD1 aligns across 8 bases. This CDR3 comprises 16 residues. CDR1 is KGHDR and CDR2 is SFDVKD in the germline V gene. The V gene end was trimmed by 4 bases and the J gene end by 4 bases; junction bases not matched to a gene: 10. The CDR3 sequence is CATSDNRQGTFYGYTF. The CDR3 DNA sequence: TGTGCCACCAGTGACAACCGACAGGGGACTTTCTATGGCTACACCTTC.

A few counts support this clonotype. The chain is built from TRBV24-1 and TRBJ1-5, with D perhaps matching TRBD1 (5 bases). CDR3 length: 15 residues. The ends were cut back, 5 bases at V and 2 bases at J, with 12 bases in the middle. CDR1 is KGHDR, CDR2 SFDVKD, per germline. The CDR3 DNA reads as TGTGCCACCAGTGGAGGTGGGGCAGGCAATCAGCCCCAGCATTTT. Translated, it gives CATSGGGAGNQPQHF.

The CDR3 bases are TGTGCCAGCAGCTTCGGACAGGGACGCTCCTACGAGCAGTACTTC. This gives the protein CASSFGQGRSYEQYF. The chain couples TRBV11-3 to TRBJ2-7; TRBD1 matches 8 bases. The trim removed 3 bases at V and 0 bases at J, leaving 4 bases unmatched. Germline lookup yields CDR1 SGHNT and CDR2 YENEEA. The CDR3 consists of 15 residues.

This clonotype was counted only a few times. J is TRBJ2-2 and V is TRBV7-2; TRBD2 matches at 10 bases. Trimming at V came to 5 bases and at J to 3 bases, leaving 9 bases not matched to a gene. CDR3 length equals 17 residues. Germline values: CDR1 SGHTA, CDR2 FQGNSA. The DNA of the CDR3 is TGTGCCAGCAGCCTCCCTGGGCTAGCGGGGGACACCGGGGAGCTGTTTTTT. Amino acids: CASSLPGLAGDTGELFF.

The chain recombines TRBV12-3 or TRBV12-4 with TRBJ2-3; possibly TRBD1 or TRBD2 for D (6 bases each). The germline V and J ends were trimmed by 2 bases and 5 bases, with 14 bases remaining between them. This CDR3 region has 15 residues. CDR3 region: CASSLLARGGDTQYF. CDR3 nucleotide sequence: TGTGCCAGCAGTTTACTGGCCAGGGGAGGAGATACGCAGTATTTT.

This rearrangement joins TRBV7-3 to TRBJ2-3; tentatively, D is TRBD2 (7 bases). This CDR3 region has 15 residues. Between the trimmed V and J ends, which lost 5 bases and 2 bases, there was a span of 14 bases. Per the germline V gene, CDR1 is SGHTA and CDR2 is FQGTGA. Here the CDR3 reads CASSPGGLHTDTQYF. The CDR3 DNA follows: TGTGCCAGCAGCCCCGGGGGGCTCCACACAGATACGCAGTATTTT.

This clonotype was picked up a small number of times. The rearrangement links TRBV29-1 to TRBJ1-6; 8 bases align to TRBD1. Germline V gene data show CDR1 as SQVTM and CDR2 as ANQGSEA. V trimming: 6 bases; J trimming: 5 bases; junction bases outside the gene matches: 3. The CDR3 runs 13 residues. The CDR3 loop reads CSVRQGNNSPLHF. In nucleotides, the CDR3 is TGCAGCGTCCGACAGGGGAATAATTCACCCCTCCACTTT.

This chain joins TRBV27 and TRBJ2-1, with a weak D call TRBD1 (6 bases). Germline CDR1 reads MNHEY; CDR2 reads SMNVEV (reference sequence). V lost 5 bases to trimming and J lost 1 base, with 12 bases between them. The CDR3 has 15 residues. The CDR3 protein is CASSPGTKSYNEQFF. Here the CDR3 DNA reads TGTGCCAGCAGTCCAGGGACAAAGTCCTACAATGAGCAGTTCTTC.

The rearrangement links TRBV11-2 to TRBJ2-3; 8 positions match TRBD1. There are 17 residues in the CDR3. V dropped 5 bases and J dropped 2; count of bases not matched to a gene: 12. Germline V gene sequence: CDR1 SGHAT, CDR2 FQNNGV. The CDR3 region is CASSARIKTGVTDTQYF. The CDR3 coding sequence is TGTGCCAGCAGCGCTAGAATTAAGACAGGGGTCACAGATACGCAGTATTTT.

In its sample, this clonotype was seen a few times. CDR3 amino acids: CASSLERGGGTEAFF. CDR3 nucleotides: TGCGCCAGCAGCTTGGAGCGGGGCGGTGGGACTGAAGCTTTCTTT. This chain connects TRBV5-1 to TRBJ1-1, with TRBD1 as a possible D gene (5 bases). This CDR3 spans 15 amino acids. V shed 0 bases and J shed 5 bases, with 14 bases lying between them. Germline loops: CDR1 SGHRS, CDR2 YFSETQ.

The chain carries TRBV24-1 and TRBJ1-5, with D unresolved. Germline lookup yields CDR1 KGHDR and CDR2 SFDVKD. The CDR3 sequence is 15 residues long. V lost 0 bases to trimming and J lost 2 bases, with 7 bases between them. In DNA form, the CDR3 reads TGTGCCACCAGTGATTTGTTAGGAGGCAATCAGCCCCAGCATTTT. It specifies CATSDLLGGNQPQHF.

Of note for this clonotype: This may be a read error, as it is one base from a much larger clone. The chain carries TRBV6-5 and TRBJ1-2; the match to TRBD1 covers 7 bases. This CDR3 region has 14 residues. Looked up from germline, CDR1 is MNHEY and CDR2 is SVGAGI. V gave up 5 bases and J gave up 0 bases; unmatched junction bases: 3. CDR3 residues: CASSQTGTNYGYTF. The CDR3 region has the DNA TGTGCCAGCAGTCAGACAGGGACTAACTATGGCTACACCTTC.

This clonotype was seen ten or more times. This chain uses TRBV12-3 or TRBV12-4 with TRBJ2-5, with TRBD1 identical over 8 bases. V was pared by 2 bases and J by 2 bases, with 4 bases of the junction left unmatched. This CDR3 is built from 15 residues. The DNA for the CDR3 is TGTGCCAGCAGTTTAAACAGGGGGTATCAAGAGACCCAGTACTTC. Its translation is CASSLNRGYQETQYF.

V is TRBV24-1 and J is TRBJ1-5; D is possibly TRBD1 (6 bases). The CDR3 has 15 residues. V was cut by 3 bases and J by 4 bases, with 12 bases left in between. The germline V gene encodes CDR1 KGHDR and CDR2 SFDVKD. As DNA, the CDR3 is TGTGCCACCAGTGATACAGGGTTCTGGAATCAGCCCCAGCATTTT. Translation: CATSDTGFWNQPQHF.

This clonotype was detected only a few times. The rearrangement links TRBV12-3 or TRBV12-4 to TRBJ2-7; TRBD1 aligns across 7 bases. The CDR3 runs 14 residues. V lost 3 bases and J lost 0; bases outside the gene matches: 2. The CDR3 bases are TGTGCCAGCAGTTTTGACAGGGACTCCTACGAGCAGTACTTC. Its translation: CASSFDRDSYEQYF.

The table lists this clonotype with a few counts. The V call is TRBV29-1, the J call TRBJ2-1, with 7 bases that match TRBD1. The CDR3 is 14 amino acids. Trimming took 6 bases from V and 2 from J; bases not matched to a gene: 7. The germline V gene has CDR1 SQVTM and CDR2 ANQGSEA. In DNA form, the CDR3 reads TGCAGCGTGGATGACAGGGAGACCTACAATGAGCAGTTCTTC. Residues: CSVDDRETYNEQFF.

As to this clonotype: The limits of the CDR3 on the DNA are not certain, so only TCRdb's listed CDR3 is given. This chain connects TRBV11-3 to TRBJ2-1; TRBD1 reflects the table's D call only, with no check against the DNA. Germline CDR1 is SGHNT and CDR2 is YENEEA. Including both end residues, the CDR3 is 15 amino acids long. This chain's CDR3 is CASSYTFGQINEQFF.

The chain carries TRBV11-2 and TRBJ2-1; 8 positions agree with TRBD1. CDR3 length equals 13 residues. The germline V gene encodes CDR1 SGHAT and CDR2 FQNNGV. V dropped 4 bases and J dropped 9; count of bases not matched to a gene: 5. In DNA, the CDR3 is TGTGCCAGCAGCTATCAGGGGGCCGGTGAGCAGTTCTTC. It is translated as CASSYQGAGEQFF.